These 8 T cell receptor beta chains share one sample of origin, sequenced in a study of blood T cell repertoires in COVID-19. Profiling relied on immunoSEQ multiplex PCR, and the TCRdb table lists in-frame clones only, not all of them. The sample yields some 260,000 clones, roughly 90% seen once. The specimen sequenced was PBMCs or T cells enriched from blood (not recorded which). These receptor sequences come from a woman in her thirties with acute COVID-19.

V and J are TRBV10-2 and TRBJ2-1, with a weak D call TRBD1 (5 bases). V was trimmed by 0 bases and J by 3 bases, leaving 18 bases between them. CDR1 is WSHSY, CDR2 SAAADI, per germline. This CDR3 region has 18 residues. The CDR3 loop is CASSESRAGMSGYNEQFF. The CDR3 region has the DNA TGCGCCAGCAGTGAGTCAAGGGCAGGGATGTCCGGCTACAATGAGCAGTTCTTC.

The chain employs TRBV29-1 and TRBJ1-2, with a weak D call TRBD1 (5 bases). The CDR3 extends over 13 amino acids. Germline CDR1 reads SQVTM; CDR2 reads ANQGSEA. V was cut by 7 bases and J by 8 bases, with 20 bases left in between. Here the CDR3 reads CSADMDNFGGYTF. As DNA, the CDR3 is TGCAGCGCTGATATGGACAATTTCGGAGGCTACACCTTC.

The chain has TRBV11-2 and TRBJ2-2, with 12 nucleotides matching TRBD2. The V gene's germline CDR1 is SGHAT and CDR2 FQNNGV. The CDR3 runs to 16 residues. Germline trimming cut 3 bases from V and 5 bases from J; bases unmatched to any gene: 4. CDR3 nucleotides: TGTGCCAGCAGCTTGACTAGCGGGAGTAGAACCGGGGAGCTGTTTTTT. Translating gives CASSLTSGSRTGELFF.

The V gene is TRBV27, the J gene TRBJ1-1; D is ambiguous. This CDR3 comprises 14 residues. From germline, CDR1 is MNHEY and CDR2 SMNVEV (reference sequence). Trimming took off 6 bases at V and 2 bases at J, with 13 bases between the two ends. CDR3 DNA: TGTGCCAGCAGGCCGGGTGGGAGAAACACTGAAGCTTTCTTT. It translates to CASRPGGRNTEAFF.

CDR3 protein: CASSQMDGINTEAFF. CDR3 bases: TGCGCCAGCAGCCAGATGGACGGGATAAACACTGAAGCTTTCTTT. This chain uses TRBV5-1 with TRBJ1-1; D remains ambiguous. The CDR3 sequence is 15 residues long. Germline values: CDR1 SGHRS, CDR2 YFSETQ. The V end was cut by 4 bases, the J end by 2 bases, with 15 bases between.

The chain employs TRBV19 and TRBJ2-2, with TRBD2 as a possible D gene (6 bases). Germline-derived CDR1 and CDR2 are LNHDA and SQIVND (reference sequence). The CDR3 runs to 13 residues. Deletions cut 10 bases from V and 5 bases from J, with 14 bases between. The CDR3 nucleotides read TGTGCCACCCCTGTGGGGGGAACCGGGGAGCTGTTTTTT. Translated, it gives CATPVGGTGELFF.

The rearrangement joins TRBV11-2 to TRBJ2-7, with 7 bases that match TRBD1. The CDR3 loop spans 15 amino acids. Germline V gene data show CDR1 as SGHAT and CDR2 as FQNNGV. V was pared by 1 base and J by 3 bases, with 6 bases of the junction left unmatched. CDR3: CASSLGNRGIYEQYF. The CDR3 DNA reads TGTGCCAGCAGCTTAGGGAACAGGGGCATCTACGAGCAGTACTTC.

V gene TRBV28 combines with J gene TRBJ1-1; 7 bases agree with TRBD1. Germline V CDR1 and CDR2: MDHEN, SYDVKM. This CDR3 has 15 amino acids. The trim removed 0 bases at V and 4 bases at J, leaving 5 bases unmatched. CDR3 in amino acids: CASSLWAGGRTEAFF. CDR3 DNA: TGTGCCAGCAGTTTATGGGCAGGGGGACGCACTGAAGCTTTCTTT. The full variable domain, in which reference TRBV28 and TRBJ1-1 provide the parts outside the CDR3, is DVKVTQSSRYLVKRTGEKVFLECVQDMDHENMFWYRQDPGLGLRLIYFSYDVKMKEKGDIPEGYSVSREKKERFSLILESASTNQTSMYLCASSLWAGGRTEAFFGQGTRLTVV.